The 12 T cell receptor beta chains in this list originate from one sample, sequenced in a study of blood T cell repertoires in COVID-19. The protocol was immunoSEQ multiplex PCR, while the TCRdb copy is restricted to in-frame clones and leaves out a portion. The profile covers approximately 150,000 clones, with just over 85% appearing a single time and roughly 3.5% taken by the ten largest. The material sequenced was peripheral blood. These receptors were obtained from a man in his 70s with acute or convalescent COVID-19.

This clone was seen just once. Other DNA sequences from this sample encode an identical CDR3 as well. V gene TRBV29-1 combines with J gene TRBJ2-3, with TRBD2 identical over 8 bases. V trimming: 6 bases; J trimming: 4 bases; junction bases outside the gene matches: 9. CDR3 length: 14 residues. Germline V gene data show CDR1 as SQVTM and CDR2 as ANQGSEA. The CDR3 loop is CSVAGLAGADTQYF. The DNA for the CDR3 is TGCAGCGTCGCCGGACTAGCTGGCGCAGATACGCAGTATTTT.

Comment on this clone: One junction end does not reproduce the germline sequence, and a read error may be involved. V and J are TRBV7-7 and TRBJ2-7; 10 bases align to TRBD1. Germline lookup yields CDR1 SSHAT and CDR2 FNYEAQ (reference sequence). The CDR3 is made up of 15 amino acids. The DNA of the CDR3 is TGTGCTAGCAGCCTGGGGACAGGGGTCTCCTACGAGCAGTACTTC. This sequence encodes CASSLGTGVSYEQYF.

The rearrangement links TRBV7-9 to TRBJ2-3; possibly TRBD1 for D (5 bases). Germline V gene sequence: CDR1 SEHNR, CDR2 FQNEAQ (reference sequence). The length of the CDR3 is 15 residues. V shed 0 bases and J shed 2 bases, with 9 bases lying between them. The CDR3 loop reads CASSLALQATDTQYF. The CDR3 DNA is TGTGCCAGCAGCTTAGCGCTACAGGCCACAGATACGCAGTATTTT.

Here the CDR3 reads CASSLNGELETQYF. The DNA of the CDR3 is TGTGCCAGCAGCTTAAATGGGGAGTTGGAGACCCAGTACTTC. The chain uses TRBV7-3 and TRBJ2-5, with D perhaps matching TRBD2 (5 bases). CDR1 is SGHTA, CDR2 FQGTGA, per germline. Deletions cut 1 base from V and 5 bases from J, with 11 bases between. This CDR3 is built from 14 residues.

The genes are TRBV5-1 and TRBJ2-1, with 11 bases that match TRBD2. V was clipped by 2 bases and J by 7 bases; unmatched bases: 11. CDR1 is SGHRS, CDR2 YFSETQ, per germline. This CDR3 is built from 17 residues. In DNA, the CDR3 is TGCGCCAGCAGCTTTAGTGTCGGGACTAGCGGTAGGAATGAGCAGTTCTTC. This encodes CASSFSVGTSGRNEQFF.

The chain couples TRBV6-2 or TRBV6-3 to TRBJ2-1; TRBD1 agrees at 7 bases. V was clipped by 2 bases and J by 9 bases; unmatched bases: 4. The V gene's germline CDR1 is MNHEY and CDR2 SVGEGT. This CDR3 has 13 residues. This CDR3 is CASSYTRQGEQFF. In nucleotides, the CDR3 is TGTGCCAGCAGTTACACCAGACAGGGTGAGCAGTTCTTC.

This chain connects TRBV5-1 to TRBJ2-1; possible D gene TRBD2, 6 bases. The germline V gene has CDR1 SGHRS and CDR2 YFSETQ. Trimming stripped 1 base from V and 8 bases from J, with 19 bases between. This CDR3 spans 16 amino acids. CDR3 bases: TGCGCCAGCAGCTTGTTTGGGGCCCAGGGAGGCGATGAGCAGTTCTTC. Its protein product is CASSLFGAQGGDEQFF.

On this clone: Distinct nucleotide sequences in the sample also encode this CDR3. The chain recombines TRBV19 with TRBJ2-2; TRBD1 matches 8 bases. The CDR3 runs to 15 residues. CDR1 LNHDA and CDR2 SQIVND come from the germline V gene (reference sequence). V lost 3 bases, J lost 4 bases, and 4 bases stayed unmatched. Here the CDR3 reads CASSIGQGGTGELFF. The CDR3 DNA reads TGTGCCAGTAGTATCGGACAGGGAGGCACCGGGGAGCTGTTTTTT.

This chain connects TRBV11-2 to TRBJ2-7; a possible D gene is TRBD1 (7 bases). Germline assignment: CDR1 SGHAT and CDR2 FQNNGV. V was trimmed by 0 bases and J by 5 bases, leaving 26 bases between them. The CDR3 loop spans 19 amino acids. The CDR3: CASSLDLGGGADRVNEQYF. CDR3 nucleotides: TGTGCCAGCAGCTTAGATCTCGGGGGTGGGGCAGACAGGGTTAACGAGCAGTACTTC.

The J gene is TRBJ2-5, the V gene TRBV5-1; 12 bases are shared with TRBD1. V was pared by 4 bases and J by 4 bases, with 5 bases of the junction left unmatched. Germline V lookup: CDR1 SGHRS, CDR2 YFSETQ. The CDR3 loop spans 15 amino acids. The CDR3 loop is CASSDGTGGRETQYF. In nucleotides, the CDR3 is TGCGCCAGCAGCGATGGGACAGGGGGCAGAGAGACCCAGTACTTC.

This clone was counted a single time. This chain connects TRBV7-2 to TRBJ2-3; TRBD2 agrees at 7 bases. Trimming removed 3 bases from V and 4 bases from J; junction bases left unmatched: 4. From germline, CDR1 is SGHTA and CDR2 FQGNSA. The CDR3 extends over 14 amino acids. The CDR3 is CASSFGLVPDTQYF. The CDR3 DNA follows: TGTGCCAGCAGCTTTGGACTAGTTCCAGATACGCAGTATTTT.

The J gene is TRBJ2-7, the V gene TRBV15, with D tentatively TRBD2 (6 bases). With 0 bases removed from V and 2 bases from J, the gap between germline ends came to 8 bases. Per germline, CDR1 LNHNV and CDR2 YYDKDF (reference sequence). The CDR3 extends over 14 amino acids. CDR3 nucleotide sequence: TGTGCCACCAGCAGAGACAGGACTACCTACGAGCAGTACTTC. Translated: CATSRDRTTYEQYF.